The present T cell receptor (beta chain) was sequenced within a study of blood T cell repertoires in COVID-19. CDR1 is MGHDK, CDR2 SYGVNS, per germline. This CDR3 spans 15 amino acids. J was trimmed by 6 bases and V by 1 base; bases with no gene match: 3. Source study methods: Reference gene primer amplification in the assay estimated nucleated cell counts. Sequencing was performed with immunoSEQ multiplex PCR; in TCRdb, only in-frame clones are kept and a portion is missing. V and J calls and clone size are copied from that table; D and trimming were computed from the DNA. In the table there are 200,000 to 300,000 clones, more than 75% of which are singletons.

Sequenced: peripheral blood. This TCR derives from an elderly man with acute or convalescent COVID-19. The rearrangement joins TRBV25-1 to TRBJ1-6; 7 bases are a match to TRBD1. CDR3 nucleotide sequence: TGTGCCAGCAGTGAATGGTCAGGGGGTAATTCACCCCTCCACTTT. As protein: CASSEWSGGNSPLHF. Drawing the rest from reference TRBV25-1 and TRBJ1-6, the complete variable domain is EADIYQTPRYLVIGTGKKITLECSQTMGHDKMYWYQQDPGMELHLIHYSYGVNSTEKGDLSSESTVSRIRTEHFPLTLESARPSHTSQYLCASSEWSGGNSPLHFGNGTRLTVT.